This T cell receptor beta chain was found in a study of blood T cells in healthy people across ages. CDR1 is DFQATT, CDR2 SNEGSKA, per germline (reference sequence). CDR3 length: 11 residues. V was pared by 5 bases and J by 4 bases, with 9 bases between. With a J-beta primer mix and a sample-barcoded 5' primer, a second PCR ran about 7 to 11 cycles. TCRdb reanalysed the 5' RACE reads using MiXCR and keeps one entry per CDR3 protein. The table shows about 670,000 distinct CDR3 sequences, with over 40% occurring only once. This clonotype was recorded at least ten times. The J gene is TRBJ2-7, the V gene TRBV20-1, with D uncertain. This receptor was obtained from a woman of 80 years or more in good health. The specimen was blood. The CDR3 is CSASRLYEQYF. The CDR3 DNA is TGCAGTGCTTCCCGGTTATACGAGCAGTACTTC.